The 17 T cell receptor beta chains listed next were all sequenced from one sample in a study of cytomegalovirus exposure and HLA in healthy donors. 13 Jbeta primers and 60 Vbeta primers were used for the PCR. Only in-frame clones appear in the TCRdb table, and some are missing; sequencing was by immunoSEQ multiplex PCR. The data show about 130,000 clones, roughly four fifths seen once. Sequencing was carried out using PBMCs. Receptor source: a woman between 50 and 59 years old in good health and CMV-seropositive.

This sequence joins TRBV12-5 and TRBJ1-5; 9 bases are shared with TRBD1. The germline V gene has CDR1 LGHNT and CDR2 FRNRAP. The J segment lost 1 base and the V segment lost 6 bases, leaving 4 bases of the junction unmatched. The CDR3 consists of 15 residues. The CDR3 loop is CASGRDRASNQPQHF. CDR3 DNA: TGTGCTAGTGGCAGGGACAGGGCCAGCAATCAGCCCCAGCATTTT. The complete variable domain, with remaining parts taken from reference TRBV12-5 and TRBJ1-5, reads DARVTQTPRHKVTEMGQEVTMRCQPILGHNTVFWYRQTMMQGLELLAYFRNRAPLDDSGMPKDRFSAEMPDATLATLKIQPSEPRDSAVYFCASGRDRASNQPQHFGDGTRLSIL.

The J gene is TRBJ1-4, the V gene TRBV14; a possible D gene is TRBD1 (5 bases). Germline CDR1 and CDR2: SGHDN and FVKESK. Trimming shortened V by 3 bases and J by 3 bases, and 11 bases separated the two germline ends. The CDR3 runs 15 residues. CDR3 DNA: TGTGCCAGCAGCCAGGTCGGGGGACCTAATGAAAAACTGTTTTTT. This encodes CASSQVGGPNEKLFF.

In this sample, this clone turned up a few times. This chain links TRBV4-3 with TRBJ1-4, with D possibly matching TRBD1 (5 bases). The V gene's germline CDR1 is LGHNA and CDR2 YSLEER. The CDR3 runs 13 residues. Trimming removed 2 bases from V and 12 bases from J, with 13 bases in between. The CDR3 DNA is TGCGCCAGCAGCCAACGCACAGGAAGGGAACTGTTTTTT. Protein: CASSQRTGRELFF.

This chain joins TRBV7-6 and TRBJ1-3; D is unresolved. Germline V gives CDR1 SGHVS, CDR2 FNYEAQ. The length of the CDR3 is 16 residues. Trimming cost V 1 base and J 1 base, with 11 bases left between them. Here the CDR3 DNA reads TGTGCCAGCAGCTTAGTGGAGGGCGGTTCTGGAAACACCATATATTTT. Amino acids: CASSLVEGGSGNTIYF.

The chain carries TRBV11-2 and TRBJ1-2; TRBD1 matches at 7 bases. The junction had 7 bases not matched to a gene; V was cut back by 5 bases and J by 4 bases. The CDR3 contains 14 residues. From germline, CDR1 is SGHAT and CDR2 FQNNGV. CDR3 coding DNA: TGTGCCAGCAGCCGCAGTGACAGGGCCTATGGCTACACCTTC. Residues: CASSRSDRAYGYTF.

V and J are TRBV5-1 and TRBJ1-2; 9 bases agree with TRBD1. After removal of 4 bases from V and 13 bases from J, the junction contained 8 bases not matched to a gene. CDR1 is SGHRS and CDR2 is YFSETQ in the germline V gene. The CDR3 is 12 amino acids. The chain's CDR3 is CASSVGQGHPTF. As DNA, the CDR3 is TGCGCCAGCAGCGTCGGACAGGGGCATCCCACCTTC. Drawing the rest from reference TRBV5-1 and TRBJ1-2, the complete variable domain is KAGVTQTPRYLIKTRGQQVTLSCSPISGHRSVSWYQQTPGQGLQFLFEYFSETQRNKGNFPGRFSGRQFSNSRSEMNVSTLELGDSALYLCASSVGQGHPTFGSGTRLTVV.

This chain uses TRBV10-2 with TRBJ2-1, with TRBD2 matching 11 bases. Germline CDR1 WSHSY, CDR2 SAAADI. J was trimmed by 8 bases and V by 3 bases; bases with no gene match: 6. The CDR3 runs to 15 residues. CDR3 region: CASSEPSGGTDEQFF. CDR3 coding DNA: TGCGCCAGCAGTGAACCTAGCGGGGGGACGGATGAGCAGTTCTTC.

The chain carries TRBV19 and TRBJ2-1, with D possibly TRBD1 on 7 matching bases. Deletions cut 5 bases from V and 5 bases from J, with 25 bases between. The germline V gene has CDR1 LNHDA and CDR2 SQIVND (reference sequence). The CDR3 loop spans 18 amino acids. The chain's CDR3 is CASSLLGGGEGRDNEQFF. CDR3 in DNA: TGTGCCAGTAGTCTCTTAGGAGGGGGCGAGGGTCGTGACAATGAGCAGTTCTTC.

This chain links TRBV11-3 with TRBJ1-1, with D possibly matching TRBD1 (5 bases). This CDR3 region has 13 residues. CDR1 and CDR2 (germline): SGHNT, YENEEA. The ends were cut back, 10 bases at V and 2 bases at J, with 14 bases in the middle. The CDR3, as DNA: TGTGCCATCGTTACCAGGGATAACACTGAAGCTTTCTTT. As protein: CAIVTRDNTEAFF.

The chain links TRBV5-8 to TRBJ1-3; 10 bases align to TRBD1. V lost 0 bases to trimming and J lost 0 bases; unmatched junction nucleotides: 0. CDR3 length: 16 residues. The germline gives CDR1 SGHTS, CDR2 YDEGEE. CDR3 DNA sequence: TGTGCCAGCAGCTTGGGGGACAGGGGCTCTGGAAACACCATATATTTT. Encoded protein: CASSLGDRGSGNTIYF.

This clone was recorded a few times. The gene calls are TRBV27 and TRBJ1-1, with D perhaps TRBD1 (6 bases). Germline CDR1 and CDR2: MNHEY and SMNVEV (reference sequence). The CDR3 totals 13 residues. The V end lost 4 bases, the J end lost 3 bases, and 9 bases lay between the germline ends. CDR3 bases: TGTGCCAGCAGTTCGTACAGGGACACTGAAGCTTTCTTT. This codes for CASSSYRDTEAFF.

CDR3 region: CASSPTASTDTQYF. Written as DNA, the CDR3 is TGTGCCAGTAGTCCGACAGCTTCCACAGATACGCAGTATTTT. The V gene is TRBV19, the J gene TRBJ2-3; a possible D gene is TRBD1 (5 bases). V dropped 5 bases and J dropped 2 bases, with 11 bases sitting between them. This CDR3 contains 14 residues. Germline CDR1 LNHDA, CDR2 SQIVND (reference sequence). The full variable domain, rest sourced from reference TRBV19 and TRBJ2-3, is DGGITQSPKYLFRKEGQNVTLSCEQNLNHDAMYWYRQDPGQGLRLIYYSQIVNDFQKGDIAEGYSVSREKKESFPLTVTSAQKNPTAFYLCASSPTASTDTQYFGPGTRLTVL.

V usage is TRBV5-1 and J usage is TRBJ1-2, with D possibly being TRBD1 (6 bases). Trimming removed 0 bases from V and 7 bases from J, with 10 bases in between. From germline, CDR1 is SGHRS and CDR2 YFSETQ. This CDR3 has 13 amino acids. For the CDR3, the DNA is TGCGCCAGCAGCTTGGACAGGGAACGTGGCTACACCTTC. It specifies CASSLDRERGYTF.

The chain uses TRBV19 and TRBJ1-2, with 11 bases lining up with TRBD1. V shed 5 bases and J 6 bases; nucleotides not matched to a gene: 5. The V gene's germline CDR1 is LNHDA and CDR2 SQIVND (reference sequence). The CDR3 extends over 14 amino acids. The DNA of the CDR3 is TGTGCCAGTAGTCTACGGACAGGGGGCGATGGCTACACCTTC. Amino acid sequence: CASSLRTGGDGYTF.

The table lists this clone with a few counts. The CDR3 DNA follows: TGTGCCAGTAGTCCCCCGGGGAGACAAGAGACCCAGTACTTC. Translating it yields CASSPPGRQETQYF. The chain has TRBV19 and TRBJ2-5; maybe TRBD2 (5 bases). V was clipped by 5 bases and J by 2 bases, with 12 bases between them. Looked up from germline, CDR1 is LNHDA and CDR2 is SQIVND (reference sequence). The CDR3 contains 14 residues.

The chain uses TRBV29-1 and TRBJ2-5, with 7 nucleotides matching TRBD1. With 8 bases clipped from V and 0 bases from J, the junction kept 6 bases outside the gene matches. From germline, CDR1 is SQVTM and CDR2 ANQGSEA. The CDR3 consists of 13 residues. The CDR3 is CSLNRGNQETQYF. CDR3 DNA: TGCAGCCTTAACAGGGGTAACCAAGAGACCCAGTACTTC.

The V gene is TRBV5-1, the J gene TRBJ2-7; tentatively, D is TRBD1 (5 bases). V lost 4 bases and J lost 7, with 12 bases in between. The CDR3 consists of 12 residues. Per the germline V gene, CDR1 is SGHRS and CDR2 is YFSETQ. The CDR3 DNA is TGCGCCAGCAGCAGCCAGGGCCTAGAGCAGTACTTC. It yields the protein CASSSQGLEQYF. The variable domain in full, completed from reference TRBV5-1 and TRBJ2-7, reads KAGVTQTPRYLIKTRGQQVTLSCSPISGHRSVSWYQQTPGQGLQFLFEYFSETQRNKGNFPGRFSGRQFSNSRSEMNVSTLELGDSALYLCASSSQGLEQYFGPGTRLTVT.